One and the same sample provided the 23 T cell receptor beta chains below, sequenced in a study of neurological immune-mediated disorders. TCRdb analysed the 5' RACE reads with MiXCR anew, one entry per CDR3 protein. The sample lists some 60,000 distinct CDR3 sequences, under 5.5% seen once, with less than 3.5% in the top ten. Source material: PBMCs. These receptors originate from a woman in her fifties or sixties with multiple sclerosis.

This clonotype was seen only a few times. The chain joins TRBV7-3 to TRBJ1-2; D might be TRBD1 (6 bases). Germline CDR1 is SGHTA and CDR2 is FQGTGA. The CDR3 spans 15 residues. V was cut by 8 bases and J by 0 bases, with 16 bases left in between. The CDR3 nucleotides are TGTGCCAGCGCCCCGGGGGCGGGTACTAACTATGGCTACACCTTC. Translated: CASAPGAGTNYGYTF.

Many counts were recorded for this clonotype. The rearrangement uses TRBV12-3 or TRBV12-4 and TRBJ2-5; the D call may be TRBD1 or TRBD2 (5 bases each). V was clipped by 2 bases and J by 4 bases, with 17 bases between them. The CDR3 consists of 16 residues. The CDR3 spells CASSLNLGPQGETQYF. The CDR3 nucleotides read TGTGCCAGCAGTTTAAATTTGGGACCGCAGGGAGAGACCCAGTACTTC.

This clonotype showed up many times. The V call is TRBV9, the J call TRBJ2-5; 10 bases fit TRBD1. This CDR3 contains 16 residues. The V and J ends lost 0 bases and 5 bases, in that order; junction bases with no gene match: 7. Looked up from germline, CDR1 is SGDLS and CDR2 is YYNGEE. This CDR3 is CASSVEDRGSSETQYF. The DNA of the CDR3 is TGTGCCAGCAGCGTAGAGGACAGGGGGTCCTCGGAGACCCAGTACTTC. Based on the CDR3 plus reference TRBV9 and TRBJ2-5, the full variable domain is DSGVTQTPKHLITATGQRVTLRCSPRSGDLSVYWYQQSLDQGLQFLIQYYNGEERAKGNILERFSAQQFPDLHSELNLSSLELGDSALYFCASSVEDRGSSETQYFGPGTRLLVL.

Ten or more counts support this clonotype. The chain is built from TRBV29-1 and TRBJ2-3; D is perhaps TRBD2 (6 bases). Germline CDR1 reads SQVTM; CDR2 reads ANQGSEA. The CDR3 is 12 amino acids. Trimming removed 6 bases at V and 2 bases at J, with 9 bases between. CDR3 in amino acids: CSVEGATDTQYF. DNA of the CDR3: TGCAGCGTGGAGGGCGCCACAGATACGCAGTATTTT.

In its sample, this clonotype was seen many times. The gene calls are TRBV3-1 and TRBJ1-5; possible D gene TRBD1, 5 bases. This CDR3 is 18 amino acids long. The V gene lost 1 base and the J gene lost 0 bases, with 16 bases spanning the gap. Per the germline V gene, CDR1 is LGHDT and CDR2 is YNNKEL (reference sequence). CDR3 in DNA: TGTGCCAGCAGCCAAGTGAATTTGGTGCAGGGTAGCAATCAGCCCCAGCATTTT. This sequence encodes CASSQVNLVQGSNQPQHF. The whole variable domain, filled in from reference TRBV3-1 and TRBJ1-5, reads DTAVSQTPKYLVTQMGNDKSIKCEQNLGHDTMYWYKQDSKKFLKIMFSYNNKELIINETVPNRFSPKSPDKAHLNLHINSLELGDSAVYFCASSQVNLVQGSNQPQHFGDGTRLSIL.

This clonotype was seen a few times. J is TRBJ2-5 and V is TRBV5-1; TRBD1 aligns across 7 bases. V shed 0 bases, J shed 4 bases, and the junction held 0 bases outside the gene matches. Per the germline V gene, CDR1 is SGHRS and CDR2 is YFSETQ. The CDR3 has 13 amino acids. The CDR3: CASSLEGAETQYF. The CDR3 DNA reads TGCGCCAGCAGCTTGGAGGGGGCAGAGACCCAGTACTTC.

The sample holds a few counts of this clonotype. CDR3 DNA sequence: TGTGCCGCGGCCGAAACCCCAGATACGCAGTATTTT. This encodes CAAAETPDTQYF. The rearrangement links TRBV10-3 to TRBJ2-3; no clear D. V shed 11 bases and J shed 4 bases, with 13 bases lying between them. This CDR3 is 12 amino acids long. The germline V gene encodes CDR1 ENHRY and CDR2 SYGVKD.

This clonotype has a count of ten or more. This chain links TRBV5-1 with TRBJ1-1, with D maybe TRBD1 (6 bases). CDR1 is SGHRS and CDR2 is YFSETQ in the germline V gene. The V end lost 3 bases, the J end lost 6 bases, and 12 bases lay between the germline ends. This CDR3 is 13 amino acids long. The chain's CDR3 is CASSSGARAEAFF. The CDR3 nucleotides are TGCGCCAGCAGCTCGGGGGCTCGGGCTGAAGCTTTCTTT.

This clonotype was seen many times. The CDR3, as DNA: TGTGCCAGCAGCCACGCACGGGCCCACGAGCAGTACTTC. Amino acid sequence: CASSHARAHEQYF. The V gene is TRBV6-6, the J gene TRBJ2-7; D is unclear. CDR1 MNHNY and CDR2 SVGAGI come from the germline V gene (reference sequence). The CDR3 runs to 13 residues. V lost 6 bases to trimming and J lost 5 bases, with 14 bases between them.

This clonotype was picked up many times. The CDR3 bases are TGTGCCAGCAGTTTACCGGGACTAGGATATGAGCAGTTCTTC. It yields the protein CASSLPGLGYEQFF. The chain couples TRBV28 to TRBJ2-1, with 8 bases identical to TRBD2. Trimming removed 2 bases from V and 8 bases from J; junction bases left unmatched: 5. In germline, CDR1 is MDHEN, CDR2 SYDVKM. The CDR3 is 14 amino acids.

This clonotype occurred many times. CDR3 loop: CASSKQQGGYGYTF. CDR3 sequence (DNA): TGTGCCAGCAGTAAACAACAGGGAGGCTATGGCTACACCTTC. This chain connects TRBV12-3 or TRBV12-4 to TRBJ1-2; D perhaps matches TRBD1 (6 bases). Deletions cut 5 bases from V and 4 bases from J, with 14 bases between. There are 14 residues in the CDR3.

The table lists this clonotype with many counts. The V and J genes are TRBV5-4 and TRBJ2-3; 9 bases fit TRBD1. Germline CDR1 and CDR2: SGHNT and YYREEE (reference sequence). J gave up 4 bases and V 4 bases, and 4 bases lay outside the gene matches. This CDR3 has 14 residues. The DNA of the CDR3 is TGTGCCAGCAGCCCCCGGACAGGGGCAGATACGCAGTATTTT. Its translation: CASSPRTGADTQYF.

In its sample, this clonotype was seen many times. The chain recombines TRBV5-1 with TRBJ1-2; no clear D. Trimming removed 2 bases from V and 6 bases from J, with 11 bases in between. This CDR3 comprises 13 residues. Germline CDR1 SGHRS, CDR2 YFSETQ. The CDR3 DNA sequence: TGCGCCAGCAGCTTAGCTTTGCGGGATGGCTACACCTTC. It yields the protein CASSLALRDGYTF.

This clonotype has ten or more counts. The chain is built from TRBV20-1 and TRBJ2-1; TRBD2 aligns across 12 bases. Germline CDR1 is DFQATT and CDR2 is SNEGSKA (reference sequence). The CDR3 has 17 residues. After removal of 2 bases from V and 6 bases from J, the junction contained 11 bases not matched to a gene. The CDR3 region has the DNA TGCAGTGCTAGACTGGCTAGCGGGGGGGAAAAGAGCAATGAGCAGTTCTTC. This encodes CSARLASGGEKSNEQFF.

This clonotype rates as medium-sized. The chain carries TRBV20-1 and TRBJ2-5; 12 bases agree with TRBD2. The J segment lost 1 base and the V segment lost 1 base, leaving 7 bases of the junction unmatched. The CDR3 runs to 17 residues. The germline CDR1 and CDR2 sequences are DFQATT and SNEGSKA (reference sequence). The CDR3 nucleotides read TGCAGTGCTAGAGGTGGACTAGCGGGGATGTTCCAAGAGACCCAGTACTTC. Translated, it gives CSARGGLAGMFQETQYF.

At least ten counts were recorded for this clonotype. V and J are TRBV5-1 and TRBJ1-5; D not resolved. The germline gives CDR1 SGHRS, CDR2 YFSETQ. The CDR3 spans 13 residues. V lost 0 bases to trimming and J lost 6 bases, with 7 bases between them. The CDR3 here is CASSLVPSQPQHF. The CDR3 DNA follows: TGCGCCAGCAGCTTGGTACCTTCTCAGCCCCAGCATTTT. Drawing the rest from reference TRBV5-1 and TRBJ1-5, the complete variable domain is KAGVTQTPRYLIKTRGQQVTLSCSPISGHRSVSWYQQTPGQGLQFLFEYFSETQRNKGNFPGRFSGRQFSNSRSEMNVSTLELGDSALYLCASSLVPSQPQHFGDGTRLSIL.

There are many counts of this clonotype. The rearrangement links TRBV7-2 to TRBJ2-1; D remains unclear. V shed 2 bases and J shed 6 bases, with 5 bases lying between them. The germline V gene has CDR1 SGHTA and CDR2 FQGNSA. The CDR3 is 12 residues long. CDR3 in amino acids: CASSLYRNEQFF. The CDR3 DNA reads as TGTGCCAGCAGCTTATATCGCAATGAGCAGTTCTTC.

In this sample, this clonotype turned up many times. This chain connects TRBV4-3 to TRBJ1-2, with TRBD1 matching over 11 bases. Germline V gene data show CDR1 as LGHNA and CDR2 as YSLEER. This CDR3 region has 15 residues. The V and J ends lost 5 bases and 4 bases, in that order; junction bases with no gene match: 6. CDR3 nucleotide sequence: TGCGCCAGCAGCGGGGGACAGGGGGTCCCCTATGGCTACACCTTC. It is translated as CASSGGQGVPYGYTF.

This clonotype was detected ten times or more. The chain combines TRBV12-3 or TRBV12-4 with TRBJ2-3; 10 positions match TRBD2. The CDR3 runs 14 residues. V gave up 4 bases and J gave up 10 bases; unmatched junction bases: 8. In nucleotides, the CDR3 is TGTGCCAGCAGTTCATCCTCTAGCGGGGGACCGCAGTATTTT. Encoded protein: CASSSSSSGGPQYF.

This clonotype was recorded many times. This chain links TRBV12-3 or TRBV12-4 with TRBJ2-2; TRBD2 might be the D (7 bases). V was clipped by 5 bases and J by 10 bases, with 11 bases between them. The CDR3 is made up of 12 amino acids. CDR3 residues: CASSPGGAELFF. The DNA for the CDR3 is TGTGCCAGCAGTCCGGGGGGCGCGGAGCTGTTTTTT.

There are many counts of this clonotype. The chain links TRBV9 to TRBJ1-1; D remains unclear. The germline V and J ends were trimmed by 1 base and 4 bases, with 8 bases remaining between them. The CDR3 consists of 13 residues. Germline V CDR1 and CDR2: SGDLS, YYNGEE. CDR3 sequence (DNA): TGTGCCAGCAGCGTAAGGGCAGGCACTGAAGCTTTCTTT. This codes for CASSVRAGTEAFF.

This clonotype was observed at least ten times. It is unclear where the CDR3 begins or ends on the DNA, so no DNA is shown, and the CDR3 is as TCRdb lists it. The CDR3 reads CSVAGGNSNQPQNF. The chain carries TRBV29-1 and TRBJ1-5. The CDR3 comprises 14 residues, both ends counted. Per the germline V gene, CDR1 is SQVTM and CDR2 is ANQGSEA.

This clonotype was counted ten times or more. The chain carries TRBV7-3 and TRBJ2-3; the match to TRBD2 covers 8 bases. Per germline, CDR1 SGHTA and CDR2 FQGTGA. The CDR3 loop spans 14 amino acids. V lost 5 bases, J lost 2 bases, and 3 bases stayed unmatched. In DNA, the CDR3 is TGTGCCAGCAGCCGTAGCGGGAACACAGATACGCAGTATTTT. This translates into CASSRSGNTDTQYF. The complete variable domain, with remaining parts taken from reference TRBV7-3 and TRBJ2-3, reads GAGVSQTPSNKVTEKGKYVELRCDPISGHTALYWYRQSLGQGPEFLIYFQGTGAADDSGLPNDRFFAVRPEGSVSTLKIQRTERGDSAVYLCASSRSGNTDTQYFGPGTRLTVL.